These T cell receptor beta chains were read from a single sample in a study of long-term antiretroviral therapy in people with HIV. Using immunoSEQ multiplex PCR, the repertoire was profiled, and TCRdb retains in-frame clones only, with some absent. This table holds 24,000 or so clones, 70% to 85% found once. Sequencing was performed on unsorted PBMCs, taken 1.2 years after starting antiretroviral therapy. These receptors all stem from a middle-aged woman with HIV. Both conserved end residues are part of each CDR3. The order of the fields is J gene, D gene, clone size, V gene, CDR3 protein, CDR3 DNA. D genes are given only for firm matches. Expanded clones get a size class; other rows say once, few or many, or leave the size out.

j_call: TRBJ1-2
d_call: -
clone_size: -
v_call: TRBV5-6
cdr3_aa: CASSLTTGGYTF
cdr3_nt: TGTGCCAGCAGCTTAACAACAGGCGGCTACACCTTC

j_call: TRBJ2-3
d_call: TRBD2
clone_size: -
v_call: TRBV7-2
cdr3_aa: CASSLSGGATDTQYF
cdr3_nt: TGTGCCAGCAGCCTTAGCGGGGGGGCCACAGATACGCAGTATTTT

j_call: TRBJ2-7
d_call: -
clone_size: -
v_call: TRBV7-6
cdr3_aa: CASSLASTYEQYF
cdr3_nt: TGTGCCAGCAGCTTGGCATCCACCTACGAGCAGTACTTC

j_call: TRBJ2-1
d_call: TRBD2
clone_size: -
v_call: TRBV5-4
cdr3_aa: CASSFYPRTSIVANEQFF
cdr3_nt: TGTGCCAGCAGCTTCTACCCACGGACTAGCATCGTCGCCAATGAGCAGTTCTTC

j_call: TRBJ2-2
d_call: -
clone_size: -
v_call: TRBV9
cdr3_aa: CASSPRGQNTGELFF
cdr3_nt: TGTGCCAGCAGCCCACGAGGTCAAAACACCGGGGAGCTGTTTTTT

j_call: TRBJ2-1
d_call: -
clone_size: -
v_call: TRBV20-1
cdr3_aa: CSFTGNNEQFF
cdr3_nt: TGCAGCTTTACAGGGAACAATGAGCAGTTCTTC

j_call: TRBJ1-1
d_call: -
clone_size: once
v_call: TRBV13
cdr3_aa: CASSPQTGNTEAFF
cdr3_nt: TGTGCCAGCAGCCCCCAAACAGGGAACACTGAAGCTTTCTTT

j_call: TRBJ2-2
d_call: TRBD1
clone_size: -
v_call: TRBV10-2
cdr3_aa: CASSGDRATGELFF
cdr3_nt: TGCGCCAGCAGTGGGGACAGGGCCACCGGGGAGCTGTTTTTT

j_call: TRBJ2-7
d_call: -
clone_size: -
v_call: TRBV28
cdr3_aa: CASSFRGEAGYEQYF
cdr3_nt: TGTGCCAGCAGTTTTAGGGGGGAAGCAGGGTACGAGCAGTACTTC

j_call: TRBJ2-5
d_call: -
clone_size: -
v_call: TRBV5-6
cdr3_aa: CASSPTPSAGETQYF
cdr3_nt: TGTGCCAGCAGCCCCACCCCGTCGGCCGGGGAGACCCAGTACTTC

j_call: TRBJ2-1
d_call: TRBD2
clone_size: -
v_call: TRBV5-6
cdr3_aa: CASSWGLADTYNEQFF
cdr3_nt: TGTGCCAGCAGCTGGGGACTAGCGGACACCTACAATGAGCAGTTCTTC

j_call: TRBJ2-5
d_call: TRBD2
clone_size: -
v_call: TRBV9
cdr3_aa: CASSVGGTTTYQETQYF
cdr3_nt: TGTGCCAGCAGCGTAGGAGGGACTACAACCTATCAAGAGACCCAGTACTTC

j_call: TRBJ1-1
d_call: -
clone_size: -
v_call: TRBV5-1
cdr3_aa: CASSLGGGARNTEAFF
cdr3_nt: TGCGCCAGCAGCTTGGGAGGGGGGGCGCGGAACACTGAAGCTTTCTTT

j_call: TRBJ2-1
d_call: -
clone_size: -
v_call: TRBV7-9
cdr3_aa: CASSLSLDANNEQFF
cdr3_nt: TGTGCCAGCAGCTTATCTCTGGACGCCAACAATGAGCAGTTCTTC

j_call: TRBJ2-7
d_call: TRBD1
clone_size: -
v_call: TRBV7-2
cdr3_aa: CASSLGTGQGSGEQYF
cdr3_nt: TGTGCCAGCAGCTTGGGAACGGGACAGGGGTCTGGCGAGCAGTACTTC

j_call: TRBJ2-3
d_call: TRBD2
clone_size: -
v_call: TRBV4-3
cdr3_aa: CASSQDKVAGGRATDTQYF
cdr3_nt: TGCGCCAGCAGCCAAGATAAGGTAGCGGGGGGCCGCGCCACAGATACGCAGTATTTT

j_call: TRBJ1-1
d_call: TRBD1
clone_size: -
v_call: TRBV11-3
cdr3_aa: CASSSRQGDVAFF
cdr3_nt: TGTGCCAGCAGCTCACGACAGGGCGATGTGGCTTTCTTT

j_call: TRBJ2-5
d_call: TRBD2
clone_size: -
v_call: TRBV7-2
cdr3_aa: CASSLDGLAGGVYQETQYF
cdr3_nt: TGTGCCAGCAGCTTAGACGGGCTAGCGGGGGGCGTTTACCAAGAGACCCAGTACTTC

j_call: TRBJ2-1
d_call: -
clone_size: -
v_call: TRBV7-9
cdr3_aa: CASSLVYLTSSYNEQFF
cdr3_nt: TGTGCCAGCAGCTTAGTTTACCTAACTAGCTCCTACAATGAGCAGTTCTTC